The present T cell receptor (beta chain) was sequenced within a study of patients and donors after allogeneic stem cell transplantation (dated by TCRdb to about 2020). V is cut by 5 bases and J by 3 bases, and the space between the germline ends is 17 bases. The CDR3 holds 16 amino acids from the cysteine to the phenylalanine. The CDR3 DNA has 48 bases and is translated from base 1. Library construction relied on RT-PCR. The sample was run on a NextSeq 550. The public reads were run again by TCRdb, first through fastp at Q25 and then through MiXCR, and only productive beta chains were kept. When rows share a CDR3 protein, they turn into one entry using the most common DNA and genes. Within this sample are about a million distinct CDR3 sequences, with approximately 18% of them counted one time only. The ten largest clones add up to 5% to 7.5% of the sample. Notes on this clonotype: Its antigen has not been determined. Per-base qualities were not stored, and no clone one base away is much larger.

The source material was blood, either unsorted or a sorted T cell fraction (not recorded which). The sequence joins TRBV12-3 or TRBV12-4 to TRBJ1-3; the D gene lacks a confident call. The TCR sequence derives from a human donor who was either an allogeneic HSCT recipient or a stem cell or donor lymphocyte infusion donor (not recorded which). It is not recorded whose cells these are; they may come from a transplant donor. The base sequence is TGTGCCAGCAGTAGCGGTCGGGGTTCAGGTGGAAACACCATATATTTT. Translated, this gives CASSSGRGSGGNTIYF.